This T cell receptor (beta chain) was identified during a study of early T cells in non-severe SARS-CoV-2 infection. In TCRdb, the 5' RACE reads were re-called with MiXCR into one record per CDR3 protein. Among tens of thousands of distinct CDR3 sequences listed, roughly 7% were seen once. The germline gives CDR1 SQVTM, CDR2 ANQGSEA. The CDR3 is 13 amino acids. V was trimmed by 1 base and J by 8 bases, leaving 13 bases between them. This clonotype was seen only a few times. The sequence came from an adult who was a healthcare worker with PCR-confirmed SARS-CoV-2 infection or an uninfected control (not recorded which). Sequencing was performed on whole blood. The V call is TRBV29-1, the J call TRBJ2-3; D is possibly TRBD1 (5 bases). This CDR3 is CSVEGRVGVTQYF. CDR3 in DNA: TGCAGCGTTGAAGGCAGGGTAGGAGTTACGCAGTATTTT.